What follows are 31 T cell receptor beta chains derived from one specimen sequenced in a study of T cell repertoires in cytomegalovirus infection. TCRdb recomputed calls from the reads with MiXCR, one row per CDR3 protein. The top ten hold more than 8.5% of the sample, which has almost 500,000 distinct CDR3 sequences, 11% seen once. Sequenced sample: PBMCs. These TCRs come from a human donor in good health (CMV status not recorded). Some clones in this sample may be carry-over from other donors' samples.

This clonotype was detected ten times or more. The J gene is TRBJ1-2, the V gene TRBV6-4; D is uncertain. Trimming removed 2 bases at V and 4 bases at J, with 14 bases between. CDR3 size: 15 residues. CDR1 MRHNA and CDR2 SNTAGT come from the germline V gene. CDR3 sequence reads: CASSDTLRPPYGYTF. The CDR3 nucleotides read TGTGCCAGCAGTGACACTTTGAGACCCCCCTATGGCTACACCTTC.

This clonotype has ten or more counts. This rearrangement joins TRBV6-1 to TRBJ2-3; maybe TRBD1 (5 bases). CDR3 length: 14 residues. Germline V gene data show CDR1 as MNHNS and CDR2 as SASEGT. The V end was cut by 5 bases, the J end by 3 bases, with 12 bases between. The CDR3 is CASSTARVTDTQYF. The CDR3 nucleotides read TGTGCCAGCAGTACCGCCAGGGTGACAGATACGCAGTATTTT.

This clonotype was detected ten times or more. This chain joins TRBV12-3 or TRBV12-4 and TRBJ1-3, with a weak D call TRBD1 (5 bases). The V gene lost 6 bases and the J gene lost 0 bases, with 12 bases spanning the gap. This CDR3 has 15 residues. CDR3 sequence: CASSPGPSSGNTIYF. The CDR3 nucleotides read TGTGCCAGCAGCCCGGGACCGTCCTCTGGAAACACCATATATTTT.

This clonotype came up many times. The chain employs TRBV12-3 or TRBV12-4 and TRBJ1-6; D not certain. V was shortened by 5 bases and J by 6 bases, with 11 bases between the two germline ends. The CDR3 contains 14 residues. The CDR3: CASSPRAANSPLHF. The CDR3 DNA reads as TGTGCCAGCAGTCCCCGGGCGGCTAATTCACCCCTCCACTTT.

The chain has TRBV6-5 and TRBJ1-2; D remains unclear. V was clipped by 8 bases and J by 8 bases, with 15 bases between them. The germline V gene encodes CDR1 MNHEY and CDR2 SVGAGI. This CDR3 has 12 amino acids. This CDR3 is CASSEFRGGYTF. CDR3 DNA sequence: TGTGCCAGCTCGGAGTTTAGAGGGGGCTACACCTTC.

This clonotype was found a few times. The chain has TRBV18 and TRBJ1-1; 9 bases align to TRBD1. Germline-derived CDR1 and CDR2 are KGHSH and LQKENI. Unmatched junction bases numbered 6, after V lost 1 base and J lost 6 bases. This CDR3 comprises 15 residues. CDR3 DNA sequence: TGTGCCAGCTCACCACGGGGACAGGGTTCTCCTGAAGCTTTCTTT. It is translated as CASSPRGQGSPEAFF. Supplemented by reference TRBV18 and TRBJ1-1, the full variable domain reads NAGVMQNPRHLVRRRGQEARLRCSPMKGHSHVYWYRQLPEEGLKFMVYLQKENIIDESGMPKERFSAEFPKEGPSILRIQQVVRGDSAAYFCASSPRGQGSPEAFFGQGTRLTVV.

The table lists this clonotype with many counts. The V gene is TRBV19, the J gene TRBJ2-3; possibly TRBD1 or TRBD2 for D (5 bases each). V dropped 2 bases and J dropped 3 bases, with 15 bases sitting between them. The CDR3 covers 16 residues. Per germline, CDR1 LNHDA and CDR2 SQIVND (reference sequence). In DNA, the CDR3 is TGTGCCAGTAGTATAATGGGGACGAGAGAGACAGATACGCAGTATTTT. It translates to CASSIMGTRETDTQYF.

This clonotype came up many times. The chain recombines TRBV12-3 or TRBV12-4 with TRBJ1-2, with 9 bases aligning to TRBD1. The length of the CDR3 is 13 residues. The trim removed 3 bases at V and 8 bases at J, leaving 4 bases unmatched. CDR3 sequence reads: CASSLGTGWGYTF. The CDR3 region has the DNA TGTGCCAGCAGTTTGGGGACAGGGTGGGGCTACACCTTC.

In its sample, this clonotype was seen many times. The rearrangement joins TRBV11-2 to TRBJ2-7; the D call may be TRBD1 or TRBD2 (5 bases each). Trimming pared 4 bases from V and 7 bases from J, leaving 11 bases between. This CDR3 has 12 amino acids. CDR1 SGHAT and CDR2 FQNNGV come from the germline V gene. The CDR3 coding sequence is TGTGCCAGCAGCTCCGGGACGTCTGAGCAGTACTTC. Its protein product is CASSSGTSEQYF.

This clonotype was seen a few times. The chain recombines TRBV20-1 with TRBJ1-3; the D gene is possibly TRBD1 (5 bases). Germline CDR1 DFQATT, CDR2 SNEGSKA (reference sequence). Trimming removed 6 bases at V and 1 base at J, with 16 bases between. The CDR3 spans 15 residues. The CDR3 DNA reads as TGCAGTGCAGCTGGGACGGCGATATCTGGAAACACCATATATTTT. Translating gives CSAAGTAISGNTIYF.

This clonotype has ten or more counts. One end of the junction is discordant with germline, which a read error may explain. V usage is TRBV19 and J usage is TRBJ2-7; a possible D gene is TRBD1 (6 bases). The length of the CDR3 is 13 residues. CDR1 is LNHDA, CDR2 SQIVND, per germline (reference sequence). The CDR3 DNA follows: TGTGCCACTAGTAAGGGACACCTCTACGAGCAGTACTTC. Translation: CATSKGHLYEQYF.

This clonotype was observed at least ten times. This rearrangement joins TRBV7-9 to TRBJ1-5; D is unresolved. This CDR3 comprises 15 residues. The V end lost 5 bases, the J end lost 5 bases, and 16 bases lay between the germline ends. Germline loops: CDR1 SEHNR, CDR2 FQNEAQ (reference sequence). CDR3 in amino acids: CASSRLSAGDQPQHF. The CDR3, as DNA: TGTGCCAGCAGCCGACTTAGCGCCGGGGATCAGCCCCAGCATTTT.

This clonotype was counted ten times or more. The V call is TRBV20-1, the J call TRBJ2-1; TRBD1 agrees at 9 bases. Germline trimming cut 1 base from V and 2 bases from J; bases unmatched to any gene: 0. Germline loops: CDR1 DFQATT, CDR2 SNEGSKA (reference sequence). This CDR3 is 14 amino acids long. The DNA for the CDR3 is TGCAGTGCTAGAGGGGACAGGGCCTACAATGAGCAGTTCTTC. Residues: CSARGDRAYNEQFF.

There are many counts of this clonotype. The rearrangement uses TRBV6-5 and TRBJ2-7; D gene unclear. The length of the CDR3 is 13 residues. CDR1 is MNHEY and CDR2 is SVGAGI in the germline V gene. The ends were cut back, 5 bases at V and 3 bases at J, with 11 bases in the middle. In DNA form, the CDR3 reads TGTGCCAGCAGTCCCGGGCCGTACTACGAGCAGTACTTC. Encoded protein: CASSPGPYYEQYF.

This clonotype has a handful of counts. The CDR3 nucleotides are TGCAGCGTTGCGCAGACAGGGAACTACAATGAGCAGTTCTTC. Protein: CSVAQTGNYNEQFF. The rearrangement joins TRBV29-1 to TRBJ2-1, with 7 bases matching TRBD1. CDR3 length: 14 residues. The V gene's germline CDR1 is SQVTM and CDR2 ANQGSEA. The junction had 6 bases not matched to a gene; V was cut back by 4 bases and J by 3 bases.

This clonotype was recorded many times. The chain carries TRBV15 and TRBJ2-3, with 7 bases lining up with TRBD1. V dropped 2 bases and J dropped 4; count of bases not matched to a gene: 3. Germline V gene data show CDR1 as LNHNV and CDR2 as YYDKDF (reference sequence). The length of the CDR3 is 14 residues. The CDR3 DNA reads TGTGCCACCAGCAGAAGGGACAGCGCAGATACGCAGTATTTT. This encodes CATSRRDSADTQYF.

This clonotype was picked up many times. J is TRBJ2-7 and V is TRBV7-8; 10 positions agree with TRBD2. CDR1 is SGHVS and CDR2 is FQNEAQ in the germline V gene. The junction had 26 bases not matched to a gene; V was cut back by 5 bases and J by 7 bases. The CDR3 is 20 residues long. CDR3 bases: TGTGCCAGCAGCGCGTACCGAAGGGCTAGCGGGGGCCGGGCTCCTTATGAGCAGTACTTC. Encoded protein: CASSAYRRASGGRAPYEQYF.

This clonotype was counted many times. The chain employs TRBV7-8 and TRBJ2-4; a weak D match, TRBD2 (6 bases). Trimming stripped 4 bases from V and 8 bases from J, with 12 bases between. Germline V gene lookup returns CDR1 SGHVS and CDR2 FQNEAQ. The CDR3 is made up of 13 amino acids. The CDR3 here is CASSSPWGDIQYF. The CDR3 bases are TGTGCCAGCAGCTCGCCATGGGGGGACATTCAGTACTTC.

V gene TRBV28 combines with J gene TRBJ1-5, with TRBD1 matching over 11 bases. The CDR3 covers 17 residues. In germline, CDR1 is MDHEN, CDR2 SYDVKM. V trimming: 3 bases; J trimming: 4 bases; junction bases outside the gene matches: 8. CDR3 sequence (DNA): TGTGCCAGCAGTTTGAGGGACAGGGGGAGTAGAAATCAGCCCCAGCATTTT. It codes for CASSLRDRGSRNQPQHF.

This clonotype was recorded a few times. The chain joins TRBV20-1 to TRBJ2-5; either TRBD1 or TRBD2 may supply D (5 bases each). Trimming cost V 6 bases and J 5 bases, with 19 bases left between them. The CDR3 is 14 residues long. Per the germline V gene, CDR1 is DFQATT and CDR2 is SNEGSKA (reference sequence). CDR3 in amino acids: CSAPLGPTRETQYF. The CDR3 DNA is TGCAGTGCCCCCCTGGGACCCACGAGGGAGACCCAGTACTTC.

This clonotype has ten or more counts. The V and J genes are TRBV20-1 and TRBJ2-7; D is possibly TRBD1 (5 bases). Germline values: CDR1 DFQATT, CDR2 SNEGSKA (reference sequence). Between the trimmed V and J ends, which lost 5 bases and 2 bases, there was a span of 19 bases. The CDR3 length is 15 residues. CDR3 bases: TGCAGTGCTCCAAGAAGCCCAGGGAATCCCTACGAGCAGTACTTC. Its protein product is CSAPRSPGNPYEQYF.

This clonotype came up many times. The chain couples TRBV7-2 to TRBJ2-5; D is perhaps TRBD2 (5 bases). CDR1 SGHTA and CDR2 FQGNSA come from the germline V gene. The CDR3 contains 14 residues. V lost 6 bases and J lost 7, with 18 bases in between. CDR3 bases: TGTGCCAGCAGTCCGACTACCCAGTGGGGGACCCAGTACTTC. Protein sequence: CASSPTTQWGTQYF.

For this clonotype: It may be a read error: a sequence one base away is much more abundant. V is TRBV5-4 and J is TRBJ2-7; D is perhaps TRBD1 or TRBD2 (6 bases each). Germline values: CDR1 SGHNT, CDR2 YYREEE (reference sequence). The CDR3 is made up of 14 amino acids. The CDR3 region is CASGLVGGRNEQYF. The CDR3 DNA follows: TGTGCCAGCGGCTTGGTTGGGGGGCGAAATGAGCAGTACTTC.

This clonotype was counted ten times or more. The rearrangement uses TRBV12-3 or TRBV12-4 and TRBJ1-5, with 7 nucleotides matching TRBD1. V was pared by 5 bases and J by 7 bases, with 5 bases of the junction left unmatched. The CDR3 extends over 13 amino acids. The DNA for the CDR3 is TGTGCCAGCAGTAAAGGGACAGCCCAGCCCCAGCATTTT. As protein: CASSKGTAQPQHF.

This clonotype was found many times. This chain links TRBV10-3 with TRBJ1-1; unclear D gene. Germline assignment: CDR1 ENHRY and CDR2 SYGVKD. This CDR3 spans 13 amino acids. V was cut by 9 bases and J by 3 bases, with 14 bases left in between. The CDR3 loop reads CAIRIKVDTEAFF. CDR3 nucleotide sequence: TGTGCCATACGCATAAAAGTTGACACTGAAGCTTTCTTT.

This clonotype was found many times. The rearrangement links TRBV29-1 to TRBJ1-2; 9 nucleotides match TRBD1. Per the germline V gene, CDR1 is SQVTM and CDR2 is ANQGSEA. The CDR3 is 15 amino acids. Trimming at V came to 4 bases and at J to 1 base, leaving 7 bases not matched to a gene. Written as DNA, the CDR3 is TGCAGCGTTGGAACAGGGGGCTTAATTAACTATGGCTACACCTTC. It yields the protein CSVGTGGLINYGYTF. Complete variable domain (other parts from reference TRBV29-1 and TRBJ1-2): SAVISQKPSRDICQRGTSLTIQCQVDSQVTMMFWYRQQPGQSLTLIATANQGSEATYESGFVIDKFPISRPNLTFSTLTVSNMSPEDSSIYLCSVGTGGLINYGYTFGSGTRLTVV.

This clonotype has more than one count but fewer than ten. The chain combines TRBV5-1 with TRBJ2-1; the match to TRBD1 covers 9 bases. CDR1 and CDR2 from the germline V gene are SGHRS and YFSETQ. Trimming at V came to 0 bases and at J to 7 bases, leaving 2 bases not matched to a gene. The CDR3 loop spans 14 amino acids. CDR3 DNA: TGCGCCAGCAGCTTGGAGGACAGGGGAAATGAGCAGTTCTTC. This codes for CASSLEDRGNEQFF.

This clonotype was detected many times. At one end the junction does not follow the germline gene, possibly because of a read error. This chain connects TRBV28 to TRBJ2-5; tentative D call: TRBD2 (5 bases). From germline, CDR1 is MDHEN and CDR2 SYDVKM. The CDR3 extends over 15 amino acids. The chain's CDR3 is CASSASTSGPQTQYF. Here the CDR3 DNA reads TGTGCCAGCAGTGCATCAACAAGCGGCCCCCAGACACAGTACTTC.

The chain uses TRBV29-1 and TRBJ1-5; unclear D gene. V was pared by 6 bases and J by 0 bases, with 9 bases between. This CDR3 spans 13 amino acids. Germline V gene sequence: CDR1 SQVTM, CDR2 ANQGSEA. CDR3 sequence reads: CSVLENSNQPQHF. CDR3 bases: TGCAGCGTATTGGAGAATAGCAATCAGCCCCAGCATTTT.

J is TRBJ1-5 and V is TRBV5-5, with 8 bases identical to TRBD1. The trim removed 5 bases at V and 0 bases at J, leaving 4 bases unmatched. The CDR3 totals 15 residues. The germline V gene encodes CDR1 SGHKS and CDR2 YYEKEE (reference sequence). CDR3: CASSADRASNQPQHF. CDR3 DNA sequence: TGTGCCAGCAGTGCGGACAGGGCTAGCAATCAGCCCCAGCATTTT.

This clonotype was detected many times. Relative to the germline gene, one junction end is altered; a read error may explain this. The V call is TRBV7-7, the J call TRBJ2-1, with 7 bases lining up with TRBD1. The CDR3 length is 13 residues. The germline gives CDR1 SSHAT, CDR2 FNYEAQ (reference sequence). Written as DNA, the CDR3 is TGTGCTAGCAGCTCCCGGGACAGCAATGAGCAGTTCTTC. It is translated as CASSSRDSNEQFF.